This TCR beta chain is from a study of identical twins. A template switching step contributed a universal primer site, while unique molecular identifiers were present in the cDNA. TCRdb analysed the 5' RACE reads with MiXCR anew, one entry per CDR3 protein. Of about 690,000 distinct CDR3 sequences detected, 21% appear once; the ten largest clones hold approximately 4.5%. The CDR3 covers 16 residues. Germline V gene lookup returns CDR1 SEHNR and CDR2 FQNEAQ (reference sequence). Trimming left V 6 bases short and J 0 bases short, with 12 bases between. The sample was also linked to a second study, of T cells expressing NK-cell markers.

The chain employs TRBV7-9 and TRBJ2-6, with D perhaps assigned TRBD1 or TRBD2 (5 bases each). The clonotype originates from a woman between 18 and 30 years old in good health. Sequenced input: PBMCs. CDR3 DNA: TGTGCCAGCAGAGGGGACGGGAACTCTGGGGCCAACGTCCTGACTTTC. It codes for CASRGDGNSGANVLTF.